Sequencing of this T cell receptor (beta chain) was carried out in a study of blood T cell repertoires in COVID-19. Looking at the study overall: The analysed material was cDNA or gDNA that came from T cells, B-cell-depleted T cells, or PBMCs.

V shed 6 bases and J shed 0 bases, with 12 bases lying between them. This CDR3 region has 15 residues. The V gene's germline CDR1 is MNHEY and CDR2 SVGAGI. Under the authors' procedure: Estimates of nucleated cell counts were drawn from the amplification of reference gene primers. Assay: immunoSEQ multiplex PCR; the TCRdb copy retains only in-frame clones and omits some. D and trimming were read from the DNA, whereas the V and J calls and clone size are those reported in that table. The sample comprises 100,000 to 150,000 clones, nearly 90% of which are singletons, and approximately 1% rests with the top ten.

The V gene is TRBV6-5, the J gene TRBJ1-3; D is perhaps TRBD1 (5 bases). The TCR originated in an elderly woman with acute or convalescent COVID-19. The sample was peripheral blood. CDR3 nucleotide sequence: TGTGCCAGCAGCCTAGGGGCTTTCTCTGGAAACACCATATATTTT. It specifies CASSLGAFSGNTIYF.